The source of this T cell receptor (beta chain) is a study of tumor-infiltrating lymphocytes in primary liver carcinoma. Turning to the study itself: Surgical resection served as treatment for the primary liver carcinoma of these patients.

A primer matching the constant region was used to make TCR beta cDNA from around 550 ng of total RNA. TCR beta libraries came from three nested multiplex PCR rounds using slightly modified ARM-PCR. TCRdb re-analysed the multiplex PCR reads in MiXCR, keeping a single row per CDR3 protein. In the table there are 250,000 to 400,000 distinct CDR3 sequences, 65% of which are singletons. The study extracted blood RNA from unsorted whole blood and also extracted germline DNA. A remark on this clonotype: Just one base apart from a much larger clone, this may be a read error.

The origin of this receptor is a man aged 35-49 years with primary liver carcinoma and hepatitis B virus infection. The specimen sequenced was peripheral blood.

The CDR3 DNA is TGTGCCAGCAGCCGACCCGGGACAGCCTACGGGCAGTACTTC. Translated: CASSRPGTAYGQYF. The chain recombines TRBV12-3 or TRBV12-4 with TRBJ2-7; 7 nucleotides agree with TRBD1. The CDR3 sequence is 14 residues long.